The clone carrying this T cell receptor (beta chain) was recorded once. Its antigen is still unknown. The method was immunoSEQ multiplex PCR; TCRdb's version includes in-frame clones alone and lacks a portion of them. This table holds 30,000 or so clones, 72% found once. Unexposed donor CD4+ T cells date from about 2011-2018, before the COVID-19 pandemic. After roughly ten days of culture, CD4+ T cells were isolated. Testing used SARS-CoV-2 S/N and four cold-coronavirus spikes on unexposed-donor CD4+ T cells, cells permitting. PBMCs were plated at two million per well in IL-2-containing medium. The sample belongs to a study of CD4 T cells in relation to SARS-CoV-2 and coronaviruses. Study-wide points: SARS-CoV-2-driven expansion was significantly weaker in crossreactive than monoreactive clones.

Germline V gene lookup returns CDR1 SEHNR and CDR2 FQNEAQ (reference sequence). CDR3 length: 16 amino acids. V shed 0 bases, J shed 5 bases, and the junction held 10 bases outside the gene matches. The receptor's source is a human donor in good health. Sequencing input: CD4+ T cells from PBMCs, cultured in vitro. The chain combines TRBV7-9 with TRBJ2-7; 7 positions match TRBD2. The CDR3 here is CASSLAPLGGRDEQYF. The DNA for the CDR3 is TGTGCCAGCAGCTTAGCGCCCCTCGGGGGGAGGGACGAGCAGTACTTC.